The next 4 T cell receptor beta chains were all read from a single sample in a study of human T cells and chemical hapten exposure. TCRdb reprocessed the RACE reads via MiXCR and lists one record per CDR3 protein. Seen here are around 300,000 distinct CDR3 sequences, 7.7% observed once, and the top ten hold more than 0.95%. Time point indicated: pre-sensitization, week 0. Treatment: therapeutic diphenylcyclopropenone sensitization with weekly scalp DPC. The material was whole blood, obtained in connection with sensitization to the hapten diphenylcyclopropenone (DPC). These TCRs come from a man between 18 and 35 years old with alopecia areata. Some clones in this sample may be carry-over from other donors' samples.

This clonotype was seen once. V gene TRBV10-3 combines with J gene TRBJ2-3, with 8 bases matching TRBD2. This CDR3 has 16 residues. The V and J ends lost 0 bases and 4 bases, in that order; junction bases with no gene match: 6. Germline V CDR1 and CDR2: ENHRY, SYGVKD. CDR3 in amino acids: CAISESPSGSSDTQYF. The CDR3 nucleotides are TGTGCCATCAGTGAGTCGCCTAGCGGGTCCTCAGATACGCAGTATTTT.

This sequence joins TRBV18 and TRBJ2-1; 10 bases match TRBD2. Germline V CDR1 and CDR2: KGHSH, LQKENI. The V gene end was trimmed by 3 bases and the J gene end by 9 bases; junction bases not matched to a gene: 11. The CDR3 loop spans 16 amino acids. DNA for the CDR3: TGTGCCAGCTCACCTACCGTAGCGGGGGGTATAATTGAGCAGTTCTTC. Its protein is CASSPTVAGGIIEQFF.

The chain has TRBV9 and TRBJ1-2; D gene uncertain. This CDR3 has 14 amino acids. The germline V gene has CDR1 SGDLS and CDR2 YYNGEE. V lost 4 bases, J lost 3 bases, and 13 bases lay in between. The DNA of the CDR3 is TGTGCCAGCAGCCCTATAATTCCATACTATGGCTACACCTTC. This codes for CASSPIIPYYGYTF.

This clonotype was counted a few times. The CDR3 DNA follows: TGTGCCAGCAGTGAATCCACTAGCCTGGGCACCGGGGAGCTGTTTTTT. Translated: CASSESTSLGTGELFF. The V and J genes are TRBV25-1 and TRBJ2-2; D might be TRBD2 (6 bases). Germline-derived CDR1 and CDR2 are MGHDK and SYGVNS. V lost 1 base and J 4 bases, leaving 13 bases between the germline ends. CDR3 length equals 16 residues.